This TCR beta chain comes out of a study of shared clonotypes between healthy human individuals. Study background: Every donor yielded three CD4 naive, three CD4 memory, two CD8 naive and one CD8 memory plate.

TCRdb keeps only in-frame clones here, not all; method: immunoSEQ multiplex PCR. The sample shows 650,000 to 750,000 clones, roughly 78% of them seen only once. Sequencing used memory CD4+ T cells sorted from blood. This sample's subset: CD45RA-negative fraction. The source of this sequence is a woman under 40 in good health.

CDR3 nucleotide sequence: TGTGCCAGCAGCGTAGGGGGTTGGGGTATGAACACTGAAGCTTTCTTT. This codes for CASSVGGWGMNTEAFF. The chain is built from TRBV9 and TRBJ1-1; D is uncertain. V dropped 0 bases and J dropped 0 bases, with 12 bases sitting between them. The germline V gene encodes CDR1 SGDLS and CDR2 YYNGEE. This CDR3 is 16 amino acids long.